Below, 32 T cell receptor beta chains from the same sample are listed, as sequenced in a study of shared clonotypes between healthy human individuals. Method: immunoSEQ multiplex PCR; TCRdb's copy keeps in-frame clones and lacks some. The sample comprises some 1.1 million clones, 60% to 85% of which are singletons, and more than 0.85% rests with the top ten. Sequencing was done on a sample of memory CD4+ T cells from PBMCs. Subset of the sample: CD45RA-negative fraction. The receptors were sampled from a man between 18 and 35 years old in good health. Some clones in this sample may be carry-over from other donors' samples.

The J gene is TRBJ2-1, the V gene TRBV7-2; 10 positions match TRBD1. The CDR3 runs to 15 residues. Germline V gives CDR1 SGHTA, CDR2 FQGNSA. The J segment lost 4 bases and the V segment lost 3 bases, leaving 3 bases of the junction unmatched. The CDR3 DNA reads TGTGCCAGCAGCTTTGACAGGGGGCTTTACAATGAGCAGTTCTTC. Its translation: CASSFDRGLYNEQFF.

The chain links TRBV2 to TRBJ2-5; 8 nucleotides match TRBD2. The ends lost 6 bases at V and 3 bases at J; junction bases unmatched: 9. Germline CDR1 reads SNHLY; CDR2 reads FYNNEI. CDR3 size: 15 residues. CDR3 bases: TGTGCCAGCAGGTCCGGGACTAGACCTAAAGAGACCCAGTACTTC. Translating gives CASRSGTRPKETQYF.

The chain carries TRBV9 and TRBJ1-5; D is ambiguous. V was cut by 1 base and J by 0 bases, with 5 bases left in between. The CDR3 is made up of 14 amino acids. The V gene's germline CDR1 is SGDLS and CDR2 YYNGEE. DNA of the CDR3: TGTGCCAGCAGCGTATCGTTTAGCAATCAGCCCCAGCATTTT. Its protein is CASSVSFSNQPQHF. The full variable domain, with the rest looked up from reference TRBV9 and TRBJ1-5, is DSGVTQTPKHLITATGQRVTLRCSPRSGDLSVYWYQQSLDQGLQFLIQYYNGEERAKGNILERFSAQQFPDLHSELNLSSLELGDSALYFCASSVSFSNQPQHFGDGTRLSIL.

This rearrangement joins TRBV28 to TRBJ1-2, with 8 bases identical to TRBD1. This CDR3 comprises 15 residues. V shed 5 bases and J 0 bases; nucleotides not matched to a gene: 5. The V gene's germline CDR1 is MDHEN and CDR2 SYDVKM. CDR3 in amino acids: CASSVLTGANYGYTF. CDR3 nucleotides: TGTGCCAGCAGTGTCCTGACAGGGGCTAACTATGGCTACACCTTC.

The V gene is TRBV7-2, the J gene TRBJ2-7; D not certain. This CDR3 has 13 residues. Germline values: CDR1 SGHTA, CDR2 FQGNSA. V was clipped by 4 bases and J by 8 bases, with 15 bases between them. CDR3 DNA sequence: TGTGCCAGCAGCTCCGAAAGGCCTGGAAAGCAGTACTTC. It is translated as CASSSERPGKQYF.

To note about this clone: This may arise from a read error, as a much more abundant clone is one base away. Other nucleotide sequences from this sample produce the same CDR3. CDR3 in amino acids: CASSFSGNTEAFF. The CDR3 bases are TGCGCCAGCAGCTTTTCAGGGAACACTGAAGCTTTCTTT. The rearrangement links TRBV5-1 to TRBJ1-1; D remains ambiguous. The germline V gene encodes CDR1 SGHRS and CDR2 YFSETQ. The length of the CDR3 is 13 residues. Between the trimmed V and J ends, which lost 2 bases and 1 base, there was a span of 6 bases.

This chain uses TRBV6-4 with TRBJ2-1; D possibly uses TRBD1 or TRBD2 (5 bases each). This CDR3 has 13 amino acids. Germline CDR1 reads MRHNA; CDR2 reads SNTAGT. Trimming cost V 3 bases and J 10 bases, with 13 bases left between them. The CDR3 region is CASSDNSGTEQFF. The CDR3 coding sequence is TGTGCCAGCAGTGATAATAGTGGGACCGAGCAGTTCTTC.

The chain combines TRBV6-5 with TRBJ2-7; 9 nucleotides agree with TRBD2. The V gene's germline CDR1 is MNHEY and CDR2 SVGAGI. J gave up 6 bases and V 7 bases, and 10 bases lay outside the gene matches. The CDR3 covers 14 residues. For the CDR3, the DNA is TGTGCCAGCACGCTTAGCGGGAGCTCTCCCGAGCAGTACTTC. Translating it yields CASTLSGSSPEQYF.

This clone was counted a few times. This chain joins TRBV5-6 and TRBJ1-2, with 8 bases fitting TRBD1. Trimming took 7 bases from V and 5 from J; bases not matched to a gene: 10. The CDR3 consists of 14 residues. The germline CDR1 and CDR2 sequences are SGHDT and YYEEEE. The CDR3 region is CASHVPDRAYGYTF. The CDR3 DNA reads TGTGCCAGCCACGTCCCGGACAGGGCATATGGCTACACCTTC. Based on the CDR3 plus reference TRBV5-6 and TRBJ1-2, the full variable domain is DAGVTQSPTHLIKTRGQQVTLRCSPKSGHDTVSWYQQALGQGPQFIFQYYEEEERQRGNFPDRFSGHQFPNYSSELNVNALLLGDSALYLCASHVPDRAYGYTFGSGTRLTVV.

This clone showed up just a few times. The V and J genes are TRBV28 and TRBJ1-1; no clear D gene. Trimming removed 3 bases at V and 4 bases at J, with 6 bases between. This CDR3 has 12 amino acids. CDR1 is MDHEN and CDR2 is SYDVKM in the germline V gene. CDR3 nucleotide sequence: TGTGCCAGCAGTTTGCGGGTCACTGAAGCTTTCTTT. It codes for CASSLRVTEAFF.

This chain uses TRBV6-6 with TRBJ2-1; 11 bases fit TRBD2. Germline V lookup: CDR1 MNHNY, CDR2 SVGAGI (reference sequence). This CDR3 is 15 amino acids long. After removal of 6 bases from V and 9 bases from J, the junction contained 10 bases not matched to a gene. The CDR3 nucleotides read TGTGCCAGCAGGACAATTAGCGGGAGGGCGGGTGAGCAGTTCTTC. Translated: CASRTISGRAGEQFF.

In regard to this clone: A read error is possible here, since a much larger clone lies one base away. V usage is TRBV11-1 and J usage is TRBJ2-3; D not resolved. Trimming removed 5 bases from V and 4 bases from J, with 4 bases in between. Germline CDR1 is SGHAT and CDR2 is FQDESV (reference sequence). The CDR3 consists of 11 residues. CDR3 amino acids: CASSRADTQYF. The DNA for the CDR3 is TGTGCCAGCAGCCGGGCAGATACGCAGTATTTT.

The chain couples TRBV11-2 to TRBJ2-7; D not certain. The V gene's germline CDR1 is SGHAT and CDR2 FQNNGV. CDR3 length: 15 amino acids. The V gene lost 1 base and the J gene lost 3 bases, with 13 bases spanning the gap. The CDR3 here is CASSLVYAGNYEQYF. In DNA, the CDR3 is TGTGCCAGCAGCTTAGTTTACGCAGGAAACTACGAGCAGTACTTC.

This clone was seen only a few times. This chain connects TRBV20-1 to TRBJ1-4; no reliable D call. There are 11 residues in the CDR3. V was pared by 5 bases and J by 11 bases, with 12 bases between. Germline V gene lookup returns CDR1 DFQATT and CDR2 SNEGSKA (reference sequence). The CDR3 loop is CSAASYEKLFF. Here the CDR3 DNA reads TGCAGTGCTGCCTCCTACGAGAAACTGTTTTTT.

This clone was counted only a few times. The chain joins TRBV13 to TRBJ2-3; D possibly corresponds to TRBD2 (5 bases). CDR3 length: 11 amino acids. Germline loops: CDR1 PRHDT, CDR2 FYEKMQ (reference sequence). Trimming removed 6 bases at V and 6 bases at J, with 7 bases between. CDR3 region: CASRREDTQYF. In DNA form, the CDR3 reads TGTGCCAGCAGGAGGGAGGATACGCAGTATTTT.

The rearrangement links TRBV6-4 to TRBJ1-2; D unresolved. Trimming stripped 6 bases from V and 0 bases from J, with 8 bases between. Germline loops: CDR1 MRHNA, CDR2 SNTAGT. CDR3 length equals 13 residues. CDR3 residues: CASRPGSNYGYTF. The CDR3 nucleotides read TGTGCCAGCAGGCCCGGTTCTAACTATGGCTACACCTTC.

This clone appeared a single time. This chain uses TRBV7-9 with TRBJ2-7; tentatively, D is TRBD1 or TRBD2 (5 bases each). The CDR3 sequence is 15 residues long. Deletions cut 5 bases from V and 3 bases from J, with 17 bases between. Germline V CDR1 and CDR2: SEHNR, FQNEAQ (reference sequence). Written as DNA, the CDR3 is TGTGCCAGCAGCACCAAGACAGTCGAGGGCTACGAGCAGTACTTC. It specifies CASSTKTVEGYEQYF. The variable domain in full, with the rest retrieved from reference TRBV7-9 and TRBJ2-7, is DTGVSQNPRHKITKRGQNVTFRCDPISEHNRLYWYRQTLGQGPEFLTYFQNEAQLEKSRLLSDRFSAERPKGSFSTLEIQRTEQGDSAMYLCASSTKTVEGYEQYFGPGTRLTVT.

The rearrangement links TRBV5-1 to TRBJ2-1; weak D call: TRBD2 (5 bases). From germline, CDR1 is SGHRS and CDR2 YFSETQ. The CDR3 extends over 12 amino acids. V lost 0 bases and J 10 bases, leaving 8 bases between the germline ends. The CDR3 nucleotides read TGCGCCAGCAGCTTGGCTAGCCTCGAGCAGTTCTTC. Its protein is CASSLASLEQFF. Complete variable domain (other parts from reference TRBV5-1 and TRBJ2-1): KAGVTQTPRYLIKTRGQQVTLSCSPISGHRSVSWYQQTPGQGLQFLFEYFSETQRNKGNFPGRFSGRQFSNSRSEMNVSTLELGDSALYLCASSLASLEQFFGPGTRLTVL.

V gene TRBV6-1 combines with J gene TRBJ1-1; TRBD1 matches at 8 bases. The length of the CDR3 is 14 residues. Germline trimming cut 6 bases from V and 4 bases from J; bases unmatched to any gene: 7. Germline V gene lookup returns CDR1 MNHNS and CDR2 SASEGT. DNA of the CDR3: TGTGCCAGCAGAGCGACAGGGGTTGGCACTGAAGCTTTCTTT. Its protein is CASRATGVGTEAFF.

V usage is TRBV7-2 and J usage is TRBJ2-2; 7 bases match TRBD2. CDR1 and CDR2 (germline): SGHTA, FQGNSA. This CDR3 is 14 amino acids long. Losses at the gene ends were 4 bases for V and 7 bases for J; bases not matched to a gene: 6. The CDR3 region has the DNA TGTGCCAGCAGCTCGACTACGGGGGGCGGGGAGCTGTTTTTT. Amino acid sequence: CASSSTTGGGELFF.

Only one count was recorded for this clone. This chain joins TRBV27 and TRBJ2-7; 9 bases are shared with TRBD1. The CDR3 covers 15 residues. Germline V lookup: CDR1 MNHEY, CDR2 SMNVEV (reference sequence). J was trimmed by 6 bases and V by 3 bases; bases with no gene match: 9. CDR3 region: CASSFYRDRVVEQYF. CDR3 nucleotides: TGTGCCAGCAGTTTTTACAGGGACAGGGTGGTCGAGCAGTACTTC.

This clone came up a few times. The chain is built from TRBV28 and TRBJ1-2, with D perhaps TRBD1 (5 bases). CDR3 length: 13 amino acids. CDR1 and CDR2 from the germline V gene are MDHEN and SYDVKM. Trimming removed 6 bases at V and 4 bases at J, with 12 bases between. In DNA form, the CDR3 reads TGTGCCAGCAGCTTCGACAGACTCTATGGCTACACCTTC. Amino acid sequence: CASSFDRLYGYTF.

V and J are TRBV10-2 and TRBJ1-1; TRBD1 aligns across 8 bases. Trimming took 6 bases from V and 3 from J; bases not matched to a gene: 6. The CDR3 sequence is 14 residues long. CDR1 is WSHSY, CDR2 SAAADI, per germline. CDR3 DNA sequence: TGCGCCAGCAGCCACGACAGGGGAGACACTGAAGCTTTCTTT. It codes for CASSHDRGDTEAFF.

V gene TRBV6-1 combines with J gene TRBJ1-2; D is uncertain. Germline V gives CDR1 MNHNS, CDR2 SASEGT. The CDR3 spans 14 residues. Trimming pared 2 bases from V and 1 base from J, leaving 8 bases between. CDR3 loop: CASSELEDNYGYTF. In DNA form, the CDR3 reads TGTGCCAGCAGTGAACTGGAGGATAACTATGGCTACACCTTC.

The rearrangement joins TRBV18 to TRBJ2-7; 9 bases align to TRBD1. The V and J ends lost 2 bases and 6 bases, in that order; junction bases with no gene match: 5. The CDR3 spans 14 residues. Per the germline V gene, CDR1 is KGHSH and CDR2 is LQKENI. The chain's CDR3 is CASSPKQGAGEQYF. In DNA form, the CDR3 reads TGTGCCAGCTCACCAAAACAGGGGGCGGGCGAGCAGTACTTC.

This clone was detected a few times. The V and J genes are TRBV30 and TRBJ1-5, with 7 bases that match TRBD1. Germline CDR1 reads GTSNPN; CDR2 reads SVGIG (reference sequence). V was pared by 1 base and J by 0 bases, with 9 bases of the junction left unmatched. The length of the CDR3 is 17 residues. The CDR3 nucleotides read TGTGCCTGGAGTGGGGGACAGACTAGTTATAGCAATCAGCCCCAGCATTTT. This codes for CAWSGGQTSYSNQPQHF.

The chain recombines TRBV7-9 with TRBJ1-3, with D uncertain. Germline V gene lookup returns CDR1 SEHNR and CDR2 FQNEAQ (reference sequence). The CDR3 consists of 16 residues. V was cut by 5 bases and J by 0 bases, with 14 bases left in between. In DNA, the CDR3 is TGTGCCAGCAGCCTAGGACTCCCTAGCTCTGGAAACACCATATATTTT. Translation: CASSLGLPSSGNTIYF.

The chain uses TRBV11-2 and TRBJ2-5, with TRBD1 matching over 10 bases. This CDR3 has 14 residues. V lost 5 bases, J lost 5 bases, and 5 bases stayed unmatched. From germline, CDR1 is SGHAT and CDR2 FQNNGV. CDR3 in DNA: TGTGCCAGCAGCAGCGGACAGGGGGTTGAGACCCAGTACTTC. Translation gives CASSSGQGVETQYF.

The chain recombines TRBV28 with TRBJ2-1, with 8 nucleotides matching TRBD2. In germline, CDR1 is MDHEN, CDR2 SYDVKM. The CDR3 runs to 15 residues. V dropped 1 base and J dropped 7; count of bases not matched to a gene: 6. The CDR3 DNA reads as TGTGCCAGCAGTTTATCGGAGCGGGAGAGGAATGAGCAGTTCTTC. This translates into CASSLSERERNEQFF.

A note on this clone: Within the sample, other DNA sequences also encode this same CDR3. This chain uses TRBV30 with TRBJ1-6; D gene uncertain. V dropped 0 bases and J dropped 10 bases, with 10 bases sitting between them. The germline V gene has CDR1 GTSNPN and CDR2 SVGIG (reference sequence). The CDR3 is 13 residues long. CDR3 nucleotide sequence: TGTGCCTGGAGTGTACTAGGCAGATCACCCCTCCACTTT. Protein product: CAWSVLGRSPLHF.

V usage is TRBV30 and J usage is TRBJ1-3; D is perhaps TRBD1 (5 bases). The germline CDR1 and CDR2 sequences are GTSNPN and SVGIG (reference sequence). Trimming took 5 bases from V and 0 from J, leaving 17 bases between them. The CDR3 totals 16 residues. The DNA of the CDR3 is TGTGCCTGGCGATTGGGACGGATCACCTCTGGAAACACCATATATTTT. Translated: CAWRLGRITSGNTIYF. The whole variable domain, remainder taken from reference TRBV30 and TRBJ1-3, is SQTIHQWPATLVQPVGSPLSLECTVEGTSNPNLYWYRQAAGRGLQLLFYSVGIGQISSEVPQNLSASRPQDRQFILSSKKLLLSDSGFYLCAWRLGRITSGNTIYFGEGSWLTVV.

V and J are TRBV1 and TRBJ1-1; TRBD1 is the table's D call and was not checked against the DNA. TRBV1 represents a pseudogene. The CDR3 runs 14 residues. The CDR3 coding sequence is TGCACCAGCCCGATCAGGGGGCAGCGGACTGAAGCTTTCTTT. Translated, it gives CTSPIRGQRTEAFF.